Listed here is a single TCR beta chain. Its target is unknown. This sample was taken from a study of T cell responses to AZD1222 COVID-19 vaccine. Sequenced by immunoSEQ multiplex PCR; TCRdb stores in-frame clones only, minus some. The sample lists 150,000 to 200,000 clones; approximately 93% were seen once. CDR3 length: 14 amino acids. V shed 4 bases and J shed 1 base, with 11 bases lying between them. Germline assignment: CDR1 GTSNPN and CDR2 SVGIG (reference sequence). The study, taken as a whole, reports: Seropositive at baseline were only six or seven AZD1222 recipients. Clonal diversity may have been underestimated in mostly white British donors. Reports indicate that nearly half of spike-specific TCRs are directed at unmutated variant regions.

V and J are TRBV30 and TRBJ1-3; D not resolved. The sequence derives from an adult who received the AZD1222 COVID-19 vaccine. Sequenced material: peripheral blood, taken 28 days after the second AZD1222 dose. CDR3 sequence (DNA): TGTGCCTGGACTAGAGGAGGGTCTGGAAACACCATATATTTT. Its translation: CAWTRGGSGNTIYF.